This T cell receptor (beta chain) was sequenced for a study of STAT5B mutations in CD4+ large granular lymphocyte leukemia. At the level of the study: Cryopreserved patient cells were CD8-depleted, then anti-CD4 bead selected.

Profiling relied on immunoSEQ multiplex PCR, and the TCRdb table lists in-frame clones only, not all of them. Of approximately 1,500 clones listed, 60% to 80% are singletons. There are 15 residues in the CDR3. With 5 bases clipped from V and 0 bases from J, the junction kept 4 bases outside the gene matches. Germline V gene lookup returns CDR1 MNHNS and CDR2 SASEGT. Material: PBMCs. The origin of this receptor is a woman in her 70s with CD4+ T-cell large granular lymphocyte leukemia. The chain links TRBV6-1 to TRBJ2-3; 8 bases align to TRBD1. The CDR3 coding sequence is TGTGCCAGCAGTCCACAGGGGGTAAGCACAGATACGCAGTATTTT. Translated, it gives CASSPQGVSTDTQYF.